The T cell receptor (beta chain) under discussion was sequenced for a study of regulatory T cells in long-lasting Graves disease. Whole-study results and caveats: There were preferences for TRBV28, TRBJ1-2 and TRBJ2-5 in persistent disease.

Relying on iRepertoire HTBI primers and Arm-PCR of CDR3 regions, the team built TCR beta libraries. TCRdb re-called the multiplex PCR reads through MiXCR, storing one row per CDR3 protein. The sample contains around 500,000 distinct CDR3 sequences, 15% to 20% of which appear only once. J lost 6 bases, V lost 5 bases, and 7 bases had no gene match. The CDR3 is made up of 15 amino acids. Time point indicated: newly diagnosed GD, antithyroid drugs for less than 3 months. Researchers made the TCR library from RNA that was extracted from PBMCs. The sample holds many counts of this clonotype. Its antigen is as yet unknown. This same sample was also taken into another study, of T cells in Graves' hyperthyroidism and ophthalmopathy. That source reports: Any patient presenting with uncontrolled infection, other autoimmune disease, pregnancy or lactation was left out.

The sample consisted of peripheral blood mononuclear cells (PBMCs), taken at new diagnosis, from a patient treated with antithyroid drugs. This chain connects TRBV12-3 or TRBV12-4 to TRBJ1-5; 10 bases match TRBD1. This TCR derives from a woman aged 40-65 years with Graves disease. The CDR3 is CASSPRQGAGQPQHF. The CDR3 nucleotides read TGTGCCAGCAGTCCTAGACAGGGGGCGGGTCAGCCCCAGCATTTT.